The TCR beta chain under discussion was sequenced for a study of beta chain features in type 1 diabetes. General study points: Patients with Type 1 diabetes showed moderately but significantly shorter TCRB CDR3s in all four CD4+ subsets.

Regarding this clone: Its antigen is still unknown. This sample includes further DNA sequences coding for the same CDR3.

The entirety of the isolated RNA underwent reverse transcription, so expressed TCRB transcripts were sequenced. Clones were sequenced by immunoSEQ multiplex PCR, and TCRdb holds only the in-frame ones, with some missing. This table has roughly 340,000 clones, around an eighth appearing once. This clonotype was obtained from a woman younger than 35 with type 1 diabetes. Sequencing was performed on naive CD4+ T cells from blood.

For the CDR3, the DNA is TGTGCCAGCAGCGTACGCCCGGGGGAGACCCAGTACTTC. Encoded protein: CASSVRPGETQYF. The rearrangement links TRBV9 to TRBJ2-5; D may be TRBD2 (5 bases). The V gene's germline CDR1 is SGDLS and CDR2 YYNGEE. Trimming pared 1 base from V and 5 bases from J, leaving 9 bases between. The CDR3 is 13 amino acids. Full variable domain (remainder filled in from reference TRBV9 and TRBJ2-5): DSGVTQTPKHLITATGQRVTLRCSPRSGDLSVYWYQQSLDQGLQFLIQYYNGEERAKGNILERFSAQQFPDLHSELNLSSLELGDSALYFCASSVRPGETQYFGPGTRLLVL.